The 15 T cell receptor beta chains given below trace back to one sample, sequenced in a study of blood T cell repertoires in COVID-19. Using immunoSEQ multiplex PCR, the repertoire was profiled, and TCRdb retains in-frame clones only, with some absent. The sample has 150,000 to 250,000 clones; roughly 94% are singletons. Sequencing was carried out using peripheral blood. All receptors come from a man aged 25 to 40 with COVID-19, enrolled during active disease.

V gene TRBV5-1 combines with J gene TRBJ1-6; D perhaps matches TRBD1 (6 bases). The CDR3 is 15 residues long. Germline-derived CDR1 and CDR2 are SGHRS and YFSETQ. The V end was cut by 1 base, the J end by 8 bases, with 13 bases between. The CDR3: CASSLLADRDSPLHF. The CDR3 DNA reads TGCGCCAGCAGCTTGCTAGCGGACAGAGATTCACCCCTCCACTTT.

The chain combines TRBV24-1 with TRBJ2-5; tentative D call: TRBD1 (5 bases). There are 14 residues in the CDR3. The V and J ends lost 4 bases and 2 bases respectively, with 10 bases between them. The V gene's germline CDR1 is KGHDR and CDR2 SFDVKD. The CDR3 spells CATSDATDQETQYF. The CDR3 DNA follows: TGTGCCACCAGTGACGCGACAGATCAAGAGACCCAGTACTTC.

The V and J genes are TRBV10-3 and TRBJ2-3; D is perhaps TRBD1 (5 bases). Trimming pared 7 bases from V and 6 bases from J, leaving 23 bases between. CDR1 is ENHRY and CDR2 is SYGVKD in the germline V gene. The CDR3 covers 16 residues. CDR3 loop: CAIKGYGAGSSDTQYF. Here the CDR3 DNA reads TGTGCCATCAAAGGCTATGGGGCAGGAAGTTCGGATACGCAGTATTTT.

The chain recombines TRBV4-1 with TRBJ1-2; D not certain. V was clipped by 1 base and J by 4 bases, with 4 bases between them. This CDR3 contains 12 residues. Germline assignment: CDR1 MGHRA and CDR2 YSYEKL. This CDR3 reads CASSQAFYGYTF. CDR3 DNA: TGCGCCAGCAGCCAAGCCTTCTATGGCTACACCTTC.

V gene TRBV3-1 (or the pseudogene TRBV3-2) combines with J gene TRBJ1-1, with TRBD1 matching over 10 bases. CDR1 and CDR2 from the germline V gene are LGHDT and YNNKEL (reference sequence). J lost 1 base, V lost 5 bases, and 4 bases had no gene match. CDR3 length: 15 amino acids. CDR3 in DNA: TGTGCCAGCAGCTTCCGACAGGGGGCGAACACTGAAGCTTTCTTT. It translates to CASSFRQGANTEAFF.

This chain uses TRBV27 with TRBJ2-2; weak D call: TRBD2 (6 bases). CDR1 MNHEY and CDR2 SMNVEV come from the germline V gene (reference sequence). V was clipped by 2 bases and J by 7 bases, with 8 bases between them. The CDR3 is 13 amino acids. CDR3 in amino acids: CASSLGGYGELFF. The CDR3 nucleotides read TGTGCCAGCAGTTTAGGGGGGTACGGGGAGCTGTTTTTT.

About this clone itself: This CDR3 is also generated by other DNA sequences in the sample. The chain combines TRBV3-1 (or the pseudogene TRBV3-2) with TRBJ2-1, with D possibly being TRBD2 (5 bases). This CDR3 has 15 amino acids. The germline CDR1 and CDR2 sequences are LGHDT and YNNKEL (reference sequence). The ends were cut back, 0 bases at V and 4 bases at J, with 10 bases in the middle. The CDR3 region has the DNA TGTGCCAGCAGCCAAGATCGGGATTCTTACAATGAGCAGTTCTTC. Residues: CASSQDRDSYNEQFF.

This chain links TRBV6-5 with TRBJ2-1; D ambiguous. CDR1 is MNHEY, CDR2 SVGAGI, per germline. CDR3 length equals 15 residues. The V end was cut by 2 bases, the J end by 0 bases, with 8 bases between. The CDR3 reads CASSYESSSYNEQFF. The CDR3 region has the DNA TGTGCCAGCAGTTACGAGAGTAGCTCCTACAATGAGCAGTTCTTC.

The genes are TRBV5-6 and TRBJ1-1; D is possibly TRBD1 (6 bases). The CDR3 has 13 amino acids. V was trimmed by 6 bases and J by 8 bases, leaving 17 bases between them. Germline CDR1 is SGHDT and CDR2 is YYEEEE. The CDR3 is CASIRQGISEAFF. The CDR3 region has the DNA TGTGCCAGCATTCGGCAGGGGATCTCCGAAGCTTTCTTT.

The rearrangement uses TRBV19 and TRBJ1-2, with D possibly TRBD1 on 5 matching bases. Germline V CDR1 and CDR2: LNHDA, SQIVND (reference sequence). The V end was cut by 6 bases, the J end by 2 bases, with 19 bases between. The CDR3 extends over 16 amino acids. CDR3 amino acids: CASSLEAGTLNYGYTF. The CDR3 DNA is TGTGCCAGTAGCCTTGAGGCGGGGACGTTAAACTATGGCTACACCTTC.

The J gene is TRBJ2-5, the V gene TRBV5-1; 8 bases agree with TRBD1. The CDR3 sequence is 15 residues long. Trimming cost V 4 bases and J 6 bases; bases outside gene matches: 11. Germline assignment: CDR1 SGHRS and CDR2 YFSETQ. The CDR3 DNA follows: TGCGCCAGCAGCCCGGTGGCAGGGGGCAGGAAGACCCAGTACTTC. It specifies CASSPVAGGRKTQYF.

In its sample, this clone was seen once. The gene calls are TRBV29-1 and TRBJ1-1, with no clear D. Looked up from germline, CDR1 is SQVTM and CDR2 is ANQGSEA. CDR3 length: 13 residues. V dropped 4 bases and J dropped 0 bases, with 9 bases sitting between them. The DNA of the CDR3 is TGCAGCGTTGGTCCCACGGTGAACACTGAAGCTTTCTTT. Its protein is CSVGPTVNTEAFF.

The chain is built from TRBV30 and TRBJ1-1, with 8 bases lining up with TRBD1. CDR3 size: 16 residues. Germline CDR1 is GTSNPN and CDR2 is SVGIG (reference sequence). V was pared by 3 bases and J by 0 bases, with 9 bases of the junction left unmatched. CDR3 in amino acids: CAWSLRGPRMNTEAFF. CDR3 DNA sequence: TGTGCCTGGAGCCTCAGGGGGCCCAGGATGAACACTGAAGCTTTCTTT. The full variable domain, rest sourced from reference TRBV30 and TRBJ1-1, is SQTIHQWPATLVQPVGSPLSLECTVEGTSNPNLYWYRQAAGRGLQLLFYSVGIGQISSEVPQNLSASRPQDRQFILSSKKLLLSDSGFYLCAWSLRGPRMNTEAFFGQGTRLTVV.

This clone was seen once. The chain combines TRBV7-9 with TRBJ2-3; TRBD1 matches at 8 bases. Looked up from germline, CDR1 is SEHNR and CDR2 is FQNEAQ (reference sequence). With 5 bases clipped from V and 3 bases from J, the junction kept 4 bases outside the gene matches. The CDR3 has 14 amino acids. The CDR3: CASSPWTGTDTQYF. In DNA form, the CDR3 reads TGTGCCAGCAGCCCATGGACAGGGACAGATACGCAGTATTTT. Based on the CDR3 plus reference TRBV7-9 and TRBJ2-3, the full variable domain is DTGVSQNPRHKITKRGQNVTFRCDPISEHNRLYWYRQTLGQGPEFLTYFQNEAQLEKSRLLSDRFSAERPKGSFSTLEIQRTEQGDSAMYLCASSPWTGTDTQYFGPGTRLTVL.

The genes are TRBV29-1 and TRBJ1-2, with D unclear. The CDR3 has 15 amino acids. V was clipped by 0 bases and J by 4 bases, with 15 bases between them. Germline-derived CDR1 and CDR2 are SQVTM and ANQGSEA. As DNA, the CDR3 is TGCAGCGTTGAAGACCACGACGGAGCTTTCTATGGCTACACCTTC. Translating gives CSVEDHDGAFYGYTF.